The 32 T cell receptor beta chains listed next were all sequenced from one sample in a study of blood T cell repertoires in COVID-19. Clones were read by immunoSEQ multiplex PCR, and TCRdb kept only the in-frame ones, dropping some. The sample has 250,000 to 300,000 clones, 70% to 90% seen once. Material: peripheral blood. The receptor source for this set is a woman aged 70-85 years with COVID-19, enrolled during active disease.

The chain combines TRBV12-3 or TRBV12-4 with TRBJ1-1; D gene unclear. V was cut by 3 bases and J by 6 bases, with 8 bases left in between. The CDR3 spans 12 residues. The CDR3 sequence: CASSFGVPEAFF. Written as DNA, the CDR3 is TGTGCCAGCAGTTTCGGGGTGCCTGAAGCTTTCTTT.

CDR3 region: CASSLSQGLASPEQFF. CDR3 sequence (DNA): TGTGCCAGCAGCTTATCCCAAGGACTAGCCTCTCCTGAGCAGTTCTTC. The chain links TRBV7-9 to TRBJ2-1, with 8 positions matching TRBD2. The length of the CDR3 is 16 residues. CDR1 is SEHNR and CDR2 is FQNEAQ in the germline V gene (reference sequence). After removal of 2 bases from V and 9 bases from J, the junction contained 12 bases not matched to a gene.

The V gene is TRBV9, the J gene TRBJ1-1; 10 nucleotides agree with TRBD1. This CDR3 comprises 15 residues. In germline, CDR1 is SGDLS, CDR2 YYNGEE. V trimming: 0 bases; J trimming: 5 bases; junction bases outside the gene matches: 4. The CDR3 loop is CASSVEGQGRTEAFF. In nucleotides, the CDR3 is TGTGCCAGCAGCGTAGAGGGACAGGGGAGAACTGAAGCTTTCTTT.

As for this clone: At the DNA level, this CDR3 is encoded by other sequences in the same sample as well. The rearrangement uses TRBV7-2 and TRBJ2-5, with 9 bases matching TRBD1. The germline gives CDR1 SGHTA, CDR2 FQGNSA. With 1 base clipped from V and 4 bases from J, the junction kept 1 base outside the gene matches. The CDR3 consists of 14 residues. The CDR3 protein is CASSLDRGRETQYF. CDR3 sequence (DNA): TGTGCCAGCAGCTTAGACAGGGGGCGAGAGACCCAGTACTTC.

This clone has just one count. The chain employs TRBV6-5 and TRBJ2-7; 14 bases align to TRBD2. Germline V gives CDR1 MNHEY, CDR2 SVGAGI. This CDR3 is 15 amino acids long. Unmatched junction bases numbered 1, after V lost 5 bases and J lost 1 base. For the CDR3, the DNA is TGTGCCAGCAGTAGACTAGCGGGGGGGTCCTACGAGCAGTACTTC. Protein product: CASSRLAGGSYEQYF.

The rearrangement uses TRBV27 and TRBJ1-2, with a weak D call TRBD1 (6 bases). Germline CDR1 reads MNHEY; CDR2 reads SMNVEV (reference sequence). Trimming removed 4 bases from V and 3 bases from J, with 15 bases in between. The CDR3 is 15 residues long. The CDR3 sequence: CASSYFAGADYGYTF. CDR3 bases: TGTGCCAGCAGTTACTTCGCGGGGGCAGACTATGGCTACACCTTC.

Regarding this clone: An end of the junction does not agree with germline; a read error may underlie this. This rearrangement joins TRBV9 to TRBJ2-3, with 8 nucleotides matching TRBD2. This CDR3 spans 14 amino acids. Germline CDR1 SGDLS, CDR2 YYNGEE. CDR3: CASSVSGATGTQYF. The CDR3 DNA is TGTGCCAGCAGCGTTAGCGGGGCCACAGGTACGCAGTATTTT.

V and J are TRBV6-5 and TRBJ2-7, with D possibly matching TRBD2 (7 bases). This CDR3 spans 14 amino acids. Germline CDR1 MNHEY, CDR2 SVGAGI. V lost 5 bases and J 4 bases, leaving 15 bases between the germline ends. In nucleotides, the CDR3 is TGTGCCAGCAGTAGGGATGGGGGGGCGTACGAGCAGTACTTC. Translating it yields CASSRDGGAYEQYF.

The J gene is TRBJ1-2, the V gene TRBV5-1; 8 positions match TRBD1. V lost 4 bases, J lost 0 bases, and 5 bases stayed unmatched. This CDR3 comprises 15 residues. From germline, CDR1 is SGHRS and CDR2 YFSETQ. As DNA, the CDR3 is TGCGCCAGCAGCCGAGAGACAGGGGCTAACTATGGCTACACCTTC. Its translation is CASSRETGANYGYTF.

The chain joins TRBV10-1 to TRBJ2-1; TRBD2 agrees at 10 bases. V was pared by 4 bases and J by 2 bases, with 2 bases of the junction left unmatched. The CDR3 sequence is 15 residues long. Germline V gene sequence: CDR1 WNHNN, CDR2 SYGVQD (reference sequence). CDR3 sequence reads: CASSGTSGTYNEQFF. CDR3 in DNA: TGCGCCAGCAGTGGTACTAGCGGGACCTACAATGAGCAGTTCTTC.

The rearrangement joins TRBV12-3 or TRBV12-4 to TRBJ2-3, with D tentatively TRBD1 (6 bases). V was pared by 3 bases and J by 6 bases, with 7 bases between. The CDR3 runs to 12 residues. As DNA, the CDR3 is TGTGCCAGCAGTTTCCAGGGGGATACGCAGTATTTT. This codes for CASSFQGDTQYF.

The genes are TRBV7-2 and TRBJ1-2; D gene unclear. The CDR3 has 16 amino acids. Germline V gene sequence: CDR1 SGHTA, CDR2 FQGNSA. Trimming left V 4 bases short and J 2 bases short, with 17 bases between. The CDR3 region has the DNA TGTGCCAGCAGCTCCGCCCTCTGGGCCTCAAACTATGGCTACACCTTC. This codes for CASSSALWASNYGYTF. Together with reference TRBV7-2 and TRBJ1-2, the CDR3 gives the full variable domain: GAGVSQSPSNKVTEKGKDVELRCDPISGHTALYWYRQSLGQGLEFLIYFQGNSAPDKSGLPSDRFSAERTGGSVSTLTIQRTQQEDSAVYLCASSSALWASNYGYTFGSGTRLTVV.

V is TRBV18 and J is TRBJ2-3; TRBD1 matches 7 bases. The CDR3 contains 17 residues. The germline gives CDR1 KGHSH, CDR2 LQKENI. V lost 0 bases, J lost 0 bases, and 6 bases stayed unmatched. The CDR3 region has the DNA TGTGCCAGCTCACCACCGATCGCAGGGGGTAGCACAGATACGCAGTATTTT. Amino acids: CASSPPIAGGSTDTQYF.

In this sample, this clone turned up a few times. J is TRBJ2-2 and V is TRBV28; D is unresolved. V shed 9 bases and J shed 1 base, with 6 bases lying between them. Per germline, CDR1 MDHEN and CDR2 SYDVKM. The CDR3 length is 12 residues. Here the CDR3 reads CASSENTGELFF. DNA of the CDR3: TGTGCCAGTTCAGAGAACACCGGGGAGCTGTTTTTT.

The chain employs TRBV4-2 and TRBJ1-6, with 7 bases aligning to TRBD1. CDR1 and CDR2 from the germline V gene are LGHNA and YNFKEQ. The CDR3 is 15 amino acids. After removal of 0 bases from V and 10 bases from J, the junction contained 6 bases not matched to a gene. CDR3 sequence (DNA): TGTGCCAGCAGCCAAGATCTGACAGGGCAATCACCCCTCCACTTT. It encodes CASSQDLTGQSPLHF.

The V gene is TRBV27, the J gene TRBJ1-1, with D hard to call. The CDR3 runs to 12 residues. Germline V gene data show CDR1 as MNHEY and CDR2 as SMNVEV (reference sequence). The V end was cut by 4 bases, the J end by 11 bases, with 14 bases between. CDR3 DNA: TGTGCCAGCAGTTCCCCGGGTCAGAGGGCTTTCTTT. Residues: CASSSPGQRAFF.

The rearrangement joins TRBV9 to TRBJ1-3; no definite D call. Germline CDR1 and CDR2: SGDLS and YYNGEE. The length of the CDR3 is 15 residues. V was pared by 0 bases and J by 0 bases, with 7 bases between. The CDR3 DNA is TGTGCCAGCAGCGTAGACGAGGCCTCTGGAAACACCATATATTTT. It specifies CASSVDEASGNTIYF.

The chain uses TRBV28 and TRBJ2-7; 8 nucleotides align to TRBD2. The CDR3 is made up of 14 amino acids. Trimming took 6 bases from V and 3 from J; bases not matched to a gene: 7. Germline loops: CDR1 MDHEN, CDR2 SYDVKM. The CDR3 region has the DNA TGTGCCAGCAGCCCGACTAGCGCTATCTACGAGCAGTACTTC. Protein: CASSPTSAIYEQYF.

CDR3 sequence (DNA): TGTGCCAGCAGCTGGACCTCGGGACAGCAAATATACGAGCAGTACTTC. This translates into CASSWTSGQQIYEQYF. This chain connects TRBV5-4 to TRBJ2-7, with 7 bases that match TRBD1. Per germline, CDR1 SGHNT and CDR2 YYREEE (reference sequence). The CDR3 is made up of 16 amino acids. J lost 4 bases, V lost 3 bases, and 13 bases had no gene match.

This clone was seen at least ten times. The gene calls are TRBV5-4 and TRBJ2-3, with 10 bases aligning to TRBD2. The length of the CDR3 is 15 residues. CDR1 is SGHNT, CDR2 YYREEE, per germline (reference sequence). The trim removed 5 bases at V and 7 bases at J, leaving 10 bases unmatched. In nucleotides, the CDR3 is TGTGCCAGCAGTCTAGCGGGGGCCTCGTTGAATACGCAGTATTTT. The encoded protein is CASSLAGASLNTQYF.

The gene calls are TRBV28 and TRBJ1-5, with 7 nucleotides matching TRBD1. This CDR3 is built from 16 residues. The germline CDR1 and CDR2 sequences are MDHEN and SYDVKM. The V gene end was trimmed by 5 bases and the J gene end by 2 bases; junction bases not matched to a gene: 9. The CDR3 reads CASSPRTGMGNQPQHF. The CDR3 DNA is TGTGCCAGCAGTCCGCGGACAGGAATGGGCAATCAGCCCCAGCATTTT.

The rearrangement links TRBV5-1 to TRBJ2-5; TRBD2 matches at 9 bases. The junction had 5 bases not matched to a gene; V was cut back by 0 bases and J by 5 bases. The CDR3 loop spans 15 amino acids. Per germline, CDR1 SGHRS and CDR2 YFSETQ. The CDR3 here is CASSLVRLAGETQYF. CDR3 bases: TGCGCCAGCAGCTTGGTTAGGCTAGCGGGGGAGACCCAGTACTTC. Full variable domain (missing parts from reference TRBV5-1 and TRBJ2-5): KAGVTQTPRYLIKTRGQQVTLSCSPISGHRSVSWYQQTPGQGLQFLFEYFSETQRNKGNFPGRFSGRQFSNSRSEMNVSTLELGDSALYLCASSLVRLAGETQYFGPGTRLLVL.

The V call is TRBV24-1, the J call TRBJ2-5, with D perhaps matching TRBD1 (6 bases). CDR3 size: 15 residues. Looked up from germline, CDR1 is KGHDR and CDR2 is SFDVKD. V lost 6 bases and J 5 bases, leaving 18 bases between the germline ends. The CDR3 sequence is CATSPSQGRSETQYF. CDR3 in DNA: TGTGCCACCAGTCCCAGCCAGGGGCGGTCGGAGACCCAGTACTTC.

The chain joins TRBV11-2 to TRBJ2-7; TRBD1 agrees at 8 bases. The ends lost 6 bases at V and 1 base at J; junction bases unmatched: 2. Germline CDR1 reads SGHAT; CDR2 reads FQNNGV. CDR3 length: 13 amino acids. CDR3 in amino acids: CASRRTGSYEQYF. CDR3 sequence (DNA): TGTGCCAGCAGGCGGACAGGGTCCTACGAGCAGTACTTC.

The chain has TRBV2 and TRBJ2-1, with D perhaps TRBD1 (5 bases). The V end was cut by 3 bases, the J end by 5 bases, with 14 bases between. The germline V gene has CDR1 SNHLY and CDR2 FYNNEI. The CDR3 totals 15 residues. The CDR3: CASSDLGAAHNEQFF. DNA for the CDR3: TGTGCCAGCAGTGATCTAGGGGCAGCACACAATGAGCAGTTCTTC.

The V call is TRBV27, the J call TRBJ2-3, with 8 positions matching TRBD1. The germline gives CDR1 MNHEY, CDR2 SMNVEV (reference sequence). The CDR3 contains 13 residues. J lost 4 bases, V lost 9 bases, and 6 bases had no gene match. CDR3 sequence (DNA): TGTGCCAGTGGACAGGGTGGGGCAGATACGCAGTATTTT. Amino acid sequence: CASGQGGADTQYF.

The chain joins TRBV30 to TRBJ1-5; 7 bases align to TRBD1. Losses at the gene ends were 5 bases for V and 6 bases for J; bases not matched to a gene: 13. Per germline, CDR1 GTSNPN and CDR2 SVGIG (reference sequence). The CDR3 is 15 amino acids. CDR3 nucleotide sequence: TGTGCCTGGGACTCAGGGGGTCCAAGAGCTCAGCCCCAGCATTTT. This translates into CAWDSGGPRAQPQHF.

Here the CDR3 reads CASSPHSGYEQYF. CDR3 sequence (DNA): TGTGCCAGCAGCCCCCACTCAGGGTACGAGCAGTACTTC. The chain carries TRBV9 and TRBJ2-7; D is perhaps TRBD1 (5 bases). Trimming stripped 4 bases from V and 4 bases from J, with 12 bases between. The CDR3 runs to 13 residues. The V gene's germline CDR1 is SGDLS and CDR2 YYNGEE.

This sequence joins TRBV30 and TRBJ1-1; D unresolved. This CDR3 contains 11 residues. Germline V CDR1 and CDR2: GTSNPN, SVGIG (reference sequence). The V and J ends lost 5 bases and 1 base respectively, with 5 bases between them. CDR3 sequence reads: CAWVWNTEAFF. DNA of the CDR3: TGTGCCTGGGTCTGGAACACTGAAGCTTTCTTT.

The rearrangement links TRBV30 to TRBJ1-1; D is uncertain. The germline V and J ends were trimmed by 0 bases and 0 bases, with 8 bases remaining between them. Germline CDR1 is GTSNPN and CDR2 is SVGIG (reference sequence). CDR3 length: 14 residues. The CDR3 coding sequence is TGTGCCTGGAGTGTGGCCCAGGTGAACACTGAAGCTTTCTTT. It specifies CAWSVAQVNTEAFF.

In this sample, this clone turned up a few times. The chain combines TRBV30 with TRBJ1-2; 9 positions agree with TRBD1. This CDR3 has 13 residues. With V trimmed by 3 bases and J by 9 bases, 8 bases remained unmatched. Germline V gene data show CDR1 as GTSNPN and CDR2 as SVGIG (reference sequence). This chain's CDR3 is CAWSPNRGLRYTF. The DNA of the CDR3 is TGTGCCTGGAGCCCCAACAGGGGGCTACGCTACACCTTC.

The sample holds a few counts of this clone. The rearrangement uses TRBV11-2 and TRBJ2-7; 9 bases line up with TRBD2. The CDR3 sequence is 15 residues long. V lost 5 bases to trimming and J lost 7 bases; unmatched junction nucleotides: 12. The V gene's germline CDR1 is SGHAT and CDR2 FQNNGV. In nucleotides, the CDR3 is TGTGCCAGCAGCCCCGTTAGGATAGCGGGGGCGGAGCAGTACTTC. It encodes CASSPVRIAGAEQYF.